What follows are 20 T cell receptor beta chains derived from one specimen sequenced in a study of graft-versus-host responses after intestinal transplantation. Assay used: immunoSEQ multiplex PCR; TCRdb lists only in-frame clones, some missing. The table records more than 95,000 clones, less than 95% of them present only once. No antigen is known for these receptors. Sequencing was performed on unstimulated CD4+ T cells sorted from spleen or lymph node cells, taken before intestinal transplant. These receptors came from a human donor who received an intestinal transplant.

The chain employs TRBV2 and TRBJ2-1; 7 bases line up with TRBD2. The CDR3 extends over 13 amino acids. Trimming at V came to 8 bases and at J to 8 bases, leaving 9 bases not matched to a gene. Germline CDR1 reads SNHLY; CDR2 reads FYNNEI. The CDR3 DNA sequence: TGTGCCAGCGGCGGGAGCGATTTCGATGAGCAGTTCTTC. As protein: CASGGSDFDEQFF.

The chain couples TRBV5-4 to TRBJ2-3, with TRBD2 identical over 9 bases. Germline V CDR1 and CDR2: SGHNT, YYREEE (reference sequence). J gave up 4 bases and V 4 bases, and 7 bases lay outside the gene matches. This CDR3 comprises 15 residues. This chain's CDR3 is CASSLLAGKPDTQYF. The CDR3 DNA reads as TGTGCCAGCAGCCTTCTAGCGGGAAAGCCAGATACGCAGTATTTT. Full variable domain (missing parts from reference TRBV5-4 and TRBJ2-3): ETGVTQSPTHLIKTRGQQVTLRCSSQSGHNTVSWYQQALGQGPQFIFQYYREEENGRGNFPPRFSGLQFPNYSSELNVNALELDDSALYLCASSLLAGKPDTQYFGPGTRLTVL.

The CDR3 protein is CASSLESGGGQPQHF. For the CDR3, the DNA is TGTGCCAGCAGCTTGGAATCAGGGGGCGGTCAGCCCCAGCATTTT. The gene calls are TRBV5-5 and TRBJ1-5, with TRBD1 matching 8 bases. The CDR3 is 15 residues long. The V segment lost 0 bases and the J segment 6 bases; nucleotides outside the gene matches: 5. Per germline, CDR1 SGHKS and CDR2 YYEKEE (reference sequence).

The rearrangement joins TRBV18 to TRBJ1-2, with TRBD1 matching over 9 bases. The CDR3 runs to 15 residues. Germline values: CDR1 KGHSH, CDR2 LQKENI. The V segment lost 3 bases and the J segment 2 bases; nucleotides outside the gene matches: 4. CDR3 nucleotide sequence: TGTGCCAGCTCACCCCGGGACAGGGAAAACTATGGCTACACCTTC. Amino acids: CASSPRDRENYGYTF. Filled out from reference TRBV18 and TRBJ1-2, the complete variable domain reads NAGVMQNPRHLVRRRGQEARLRCSPMKGHSHVYWYRQLPEEGLKFMVYLQKENIIDESGMPKERFSAEFPKEGPSILRIQQVVRGDSAAYFCASSPRDRENYGYTFGSGTRLTVV.

This chain joins TRBV19 and TRBJ1-5; 12 bases are a match to TRBD1. Germline loops: CDR1 LNHDA, CDR2 SQIVND (reference sequence). Losses at the gene ends were 3 bases for V and 0 bases for J; bases not matched to a gene: 6. The CDR3 length is 18 residues. This chain's CDR3 is CASSIRGTGGHSNQPQHF. The CDR3 bases are TGTGCCAGTAGTATTAGGGGGACAGGGGGCCATAGCAATCAGCCCCAGCATTTT.

This clone was seen a single time. The sample carries other DNA sequences with the same CDR3. The chain combines TRBV7-9 with TRBJ2-3; 9 nucleotides line up with TRBD2. Germline CDR1 reads SEHNR; CDR2 reads FQNEAQ (reference sequence). The CDR3 runs 15 residues. The V segment lost 5 bases and the J segment 3 bases; nucleotides outside the gene matches: 6. The CDR3 DNA reads as TGTGCCAGCAGCACTAGCGGGCTAGGGACAGATACGCAGTATTTT. Translation gives CASSTSGLGTDTQYF.

The CDR3 DNA reads TGCGCCAGCAGCTTACGGGGGGAAAACACCGGGGAGCTGTTTTTT. Its translation: CASSLRGENTGELFF. The chain joins TRBV5-1 to TRBJ2-2; 7 bases are a match to TRBD2. The ends lost 2 bases at V and 2 bases at J; junction bases unmatched: 3. This CDR3 contains 15 residues. Germline CDR1 reads SGHRS; CDR2 reads YFSETQ.

V and J are TRBV7-2 and TRBJ2-7; 15 nucleotides align to TRBD2. V lost 0 bases, J lost 4 bases, and 4 bases stayed unmatched. Per the germline V gene, CDR1 is SGHTA and CDR2 is FQGNSA. This CDR3 has 17 residues. The CDR3 spells CASSLAGLAGGKYEQYF. The CDR3 DNA reads TGTGCCAGCAGCTTAGCGGGACTAGCGGGAGGAAAGTACGAGCAGTACTTC.

V gene TRBV19 combines with J gene TRBJ2-7; no clear D gene. V dropped 0 bases and J dropped 2 bases, with 17 bases sitting between them. The V gene's germline CDR1 is LNHDA and CDR2 SQIVND (reference sequence). The CDR3 spans 17 residues. CDR3 sequence (DNA): TGTGCCAGTAGTATAGACTTGATCGGCGGATTCACCTACGAGCAGTACTTC. This gives the protein CASSIDLIGGFTYEQYF.

The CDR3 coding sequence is TGCGCCAGCAGTCCGACAGGGGGCAACCACAATGAGCAGTTCTTC. Translated, it gives CASSPTGGNHNEQFF. This chain uses TRBV5-1 with TRBJ2-1; 10 bases fit TRBD1. The CDR3 contains 15 residues. CDR1 and CDR2 from the germline V gene are SGHRS and YFSETQ. The junction had 7 bases not matched to a gene; V was cut back by 5 bases and J by 5 bases.

The chain combines TRBV14 with TRBJ1-1, with 7 bases matching TRBD1. V shed 3 bases and J 4 bases; nucleotides not matched to a gene: 5. The CDR3 covers 14 residues. Germline V gene data show CDR1 as SGHDN and CDR2 as FVKESK. The CDR3 protein is CASSQTRGITEAFF. The CDR3 DNA reads TGTGCCAGCAGCCAGACCAGGGGGATCACTGAAGCTTTCTTT.

The chain recombines TRBV11-2 with TRBJ2-5; no clear D gene. The CDR3 extends over 13 amino acids. V dropped 3 bases and J dropped 5 bases, with 10 bases sitting between them. Germline V CDR1 and CDR2: SGHAT, FQNNGV. The CDR3 nucleotides are TGTGCCAGCAGCTTCCAGCGCCTGGAGACCCAGTACTTC. Translation: CASSFQRLETQYF.

The chain joins TRBV6-4 to TRBJ1-4, with TRBD1 as a possible D gene (5 bases). V was pared by 2 bases and J by 4 bases, with 11 bases between. The CDR3 consists of 15 residues. Germline V CDR1 and CDR2: MRHNA, SNTAGT. In DNA, the CDR3 is TGTGCCAGCAGTGACCCGACAGAACTTAATGAAAAACTGTTTTTT. Its protein product is CASSDPTELNEKLFF.

This clone was observed a few times. The chain is built from TRBV27 and TRBJ2-5; D might be TRBD2 (5 bases). There are 15 residues in the CDR3. Trimming took 4 bases from V and 3 from J, leaving 15 bases between them. The germline V gene encodes CDR1 MNHEY and CDR2 SMNVEV (reference sequence). CDR3 nucleotide sequence: TGTGCCAGCAGTTCGTTCCGGGATAAAGAAGAGACCCAGTACTTC. Translation: CASSSFRDKEETQYF.

The chain is built from TRBV10-1 and TRBJ2-3, with a possible D match to TRBD1 (5 bases). Trimming left V 5 bases short and J 3 bases short, with 21 bases between. This CDR3 has 17 residues. Germline lookup yields CDR1 WNHNN and CDR2 SYGVQD (reference sequence). The CDR3 loop reads CASSKGRVGRATDTQYF. CDR3 DNA sequence: TGCGCCAGCAGTAAAGGCCGGGTCGGCAGGGCGACAGATACGCAGTATTTT.

The chain is built from TRBV5-1 and TRBJ1-1, with TRBD1 matching 10 bases. Unmatched junction bases numbered 3, after V lost 4 bases and J lost 3 bases. Germline CDR1 is SGHRS and CDR2 is YFSETQ. The CDR3 is made up of 14 amino acids. CDR3 amino acids: CASSPGQGYTEAFF. For the CDR3, the DNA is TGCGCCAGCAGCCCGGGACAGGGGTACACTGAAGCTTTCTTT. The full variable domain, its missing parts supplied by reference TRBV5-1 and TRBJ1-1, is KAGVTQTPRYLIKTRGQQVTLSCSPISGHRSVSWYQQTPGQGLQFLFEYFSETQRNKGNFPGRFSGRQFSNSRSEMNVSTLELGDSALYLCASSPGQGYTEAFFGQGTRLTVV.

This clone was detected only once. The chain is built from TRBV19 and TRBJ1-6; 7 nucleotides align to TRBD1. V lost 2 bases, J lost 7 bases, and 8 bases stayed unmatched. The CDR3 has 16 residues. In germline, CDR1 is LNHDA, CDR2 SQIVND (reference sequence). The chain's CDR3 is CASSIPSGQLNSPLHF. As DNA, the CDR3 is TGTGCCAGTAGTATACCGTCGGGACAGCTAAATTCACCCCTCCACTTT.

CDR3 loop: CASSLDRSGEAFF. As DNA, the CDR3 is TGTGCCAGCTCCCTGGACAGGTCTGGGGAAGCTTTCTTT. The genes are TRBV18 and TRBJ1-1, with 7 bases aligning to TRBD1. V was clipped by 6 bases and J by 8 bases; unmatched bases: 9. The V gene's germline CDR1 is KGHSH and CDR2 LQKENI. This CDR3 region has 13 residues.

The rearrangement links TRBV6-1 to TRBJ2-7; a weak D match, TRBD2 (5 bases). Trimming cost V 3 bases and J 3 bases, with 9 bases left between them. Germline CDR1 is MNHNS and CDR2 is SASEGT. The CDR3 sequence is 13 residues long. For the CDR3, the DNA is TGTGCCAGCAGTGATAGAGGGAGCTACGAGCAGTACTTC. Protein product: CASSDRGSYEQYF.

V is TRBV28 and J is TRBJ2-7; D remains ambiguous. V shed 6 bases and J shed 3 bases, with 21 bases lying between them. Germline V CDR1 and CDR2: MDHEN, SYDVKM. CDR3 length: 16 residues. The CDR3 region is CASSSPAGSSHYEQYF. CDR3 nucleotide sequence: TGTGCCAGCAGCTCCCCAGCAGGTTCCTCCCACTACGAGCAGTACTTC. The variable domain in full, completed from reference TRBV28 and TRBJ2-7, reads DVKVTQSSRYLVKRTGEKVFLECVQDMDHENMFWYRQDPGLGLRLIYFSYDVKMKEKGDIPEGYSVSREKKERFSLILESASTNQTSMYLCASSSPAGSSHYEQYFGPGTRLTVT.